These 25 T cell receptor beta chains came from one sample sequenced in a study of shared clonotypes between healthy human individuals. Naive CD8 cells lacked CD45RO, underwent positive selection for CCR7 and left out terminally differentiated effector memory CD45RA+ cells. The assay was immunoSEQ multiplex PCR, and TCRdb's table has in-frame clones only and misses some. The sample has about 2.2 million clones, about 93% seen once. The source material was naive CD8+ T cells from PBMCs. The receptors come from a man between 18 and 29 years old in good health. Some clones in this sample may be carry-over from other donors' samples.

The CDR3 nucleotides are TGTGCCAGCAGCCTGAGCGGGAGCGACGAGCAGTACTTC. It is translated as CASSLSGSDEQYF. This chain connects TRBV5-8 to TRBJ2-7; 8 positions match TRBD2. Trimming removed 4 bases from V and 5 bases from J; junction bases left unmatched: 5. This CDR3 contains 13 residues. Per the germline V gene, CDR1 is SGHTS and CDR2 is YDEGEE. Using reference TRBV5-8 and TRBJ2-7 for the parts outside the CDR3, the full variable domain is EAGVTQSPTHLIKTRGQQATLRCSPISGHTSVYWYQQALGLGLQFLLWYDEGEERNRGNFPPRFSGRQFPNYSSELNVNALELEDSALYLCASSLSGSDEQYFGPGTRLTVT.

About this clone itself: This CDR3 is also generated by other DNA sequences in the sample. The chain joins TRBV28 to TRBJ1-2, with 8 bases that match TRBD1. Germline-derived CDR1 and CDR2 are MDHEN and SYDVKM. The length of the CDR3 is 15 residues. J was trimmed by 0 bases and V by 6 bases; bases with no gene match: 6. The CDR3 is CASSPGTGANYGYTF. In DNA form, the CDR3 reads TGTGCCAGCAGCCCCGGGACAGGTGCTAACTATGGCTACACCTTC.

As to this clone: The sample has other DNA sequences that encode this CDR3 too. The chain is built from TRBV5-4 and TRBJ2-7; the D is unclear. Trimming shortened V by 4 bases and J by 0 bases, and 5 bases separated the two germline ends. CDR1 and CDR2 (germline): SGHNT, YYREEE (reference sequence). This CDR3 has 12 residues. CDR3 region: CASSLSSYEQYF. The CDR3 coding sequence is TGTGCCAGCAGCCTTAGCTCCTACGAGCAGTACTTC.

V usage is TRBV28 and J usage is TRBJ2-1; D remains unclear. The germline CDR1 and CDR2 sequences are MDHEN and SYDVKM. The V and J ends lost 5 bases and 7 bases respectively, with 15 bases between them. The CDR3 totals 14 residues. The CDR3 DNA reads TGTGCCAGCAGTCCCGTAGGGTCCCGGAATGAGCAGTTCTTC. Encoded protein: CASSPVGSRNEQFF. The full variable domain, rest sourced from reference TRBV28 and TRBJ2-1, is DVKVTQSSRYLVKRTGEKVFLECVQDMDHENMFWYRQDPGLGLRLIYFSYDVKMKEKGDIPEGYSVSREKKERFSLILESASTNQTSMYLCASSPVGSRNEQFFGPGTRLTVL.

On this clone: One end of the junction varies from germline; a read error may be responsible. In DNA form, the CDR3 reads TGTGCCAGCAGCCCCCCGGGACAGGGTAACACAGAGAAGGGTTTT. Translating gives CASSPPGQGNTEKGF. The chain recombines TRBV28 with TRBJ1-5; the match to TRBD1 covers 9 bases. In germline, CDR1 is MDHEN, CDR2 SYDVKM. The CDR3 runs 15 residues.

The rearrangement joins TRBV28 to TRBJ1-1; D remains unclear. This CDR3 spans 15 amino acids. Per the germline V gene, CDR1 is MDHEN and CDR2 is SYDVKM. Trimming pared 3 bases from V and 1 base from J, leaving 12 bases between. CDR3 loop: CASSLFGQKNTEAFF. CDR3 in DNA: TGTGCCAGCAGTTTGTTCGGTCAGAAGAACACTGAAGCTTTCTTT. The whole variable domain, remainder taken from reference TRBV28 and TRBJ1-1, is DVKVTQSSRYLVKRTGEKVFLECVQDMDHENMFWYRQDPGLGLRLIYFSYDVKMKEKGDIPEGYSVSREKKERFSLILESASTNQTSMYLCASSLFGQKNTEAFFGQGTRLTVV.

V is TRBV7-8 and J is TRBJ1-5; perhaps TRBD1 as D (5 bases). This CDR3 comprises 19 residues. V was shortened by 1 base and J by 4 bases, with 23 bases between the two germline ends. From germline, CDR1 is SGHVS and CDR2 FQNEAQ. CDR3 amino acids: CASSLGPWGGYERNQPQHF. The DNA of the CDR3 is TGTGCCAGCAGCTTAGGGCCTTGGGGCGGTTATGAAAGGAATCAGCCCCAGCATTTT.

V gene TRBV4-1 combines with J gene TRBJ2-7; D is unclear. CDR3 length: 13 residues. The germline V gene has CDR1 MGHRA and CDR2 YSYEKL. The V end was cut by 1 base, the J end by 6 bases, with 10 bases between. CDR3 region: CASSQGPWSEQYF. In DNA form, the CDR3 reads TGCGCCAGCAGCCAAGGCCCGTGGTCCGAGCAGTACTTC.

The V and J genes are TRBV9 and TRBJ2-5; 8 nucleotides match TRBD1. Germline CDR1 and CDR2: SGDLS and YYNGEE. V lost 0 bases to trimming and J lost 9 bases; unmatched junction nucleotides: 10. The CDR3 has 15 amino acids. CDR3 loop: CASSVVGGQGDAQYF. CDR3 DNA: TGTGCCAGCAGCGTAGTAGGAGGACAGGGTGATGCCCAGTACTTC. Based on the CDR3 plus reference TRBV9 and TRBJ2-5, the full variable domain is DSGVTQTPKHLITATGQRVTLRCSPRSGDLSVYWYQQSLDQGLQFLIQYYNGEERAKGNILERFSAQQFPDLHSELNLSSLELGDSALYFCASSVVGGQGDAQYFGPGTRLLVL.

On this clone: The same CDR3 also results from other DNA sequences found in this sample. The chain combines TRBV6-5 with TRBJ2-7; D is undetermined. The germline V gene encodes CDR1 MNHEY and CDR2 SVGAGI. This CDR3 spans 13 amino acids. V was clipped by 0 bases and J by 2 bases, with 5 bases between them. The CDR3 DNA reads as TGTGCCAGCAGTTACTCGTCGGCCTACGAGCAGTACTTC. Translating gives CASSYSSAYEQYF.

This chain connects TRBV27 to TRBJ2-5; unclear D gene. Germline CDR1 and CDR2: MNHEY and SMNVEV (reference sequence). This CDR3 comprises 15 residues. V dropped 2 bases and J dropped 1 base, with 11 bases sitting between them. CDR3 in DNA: TGTGCCAGCAGTTTAGGGTTCAGTCGCCAAGAGACCCAGTACTTC. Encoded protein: CASSLGFSRQETQYF.

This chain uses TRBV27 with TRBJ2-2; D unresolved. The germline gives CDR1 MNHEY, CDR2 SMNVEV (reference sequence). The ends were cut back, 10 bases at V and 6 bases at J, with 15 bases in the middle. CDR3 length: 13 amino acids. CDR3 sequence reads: CATSYGPPGELFF. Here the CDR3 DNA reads TGTGCCACCTCCTATGGTCCCCCCGGGGAGCTGTTTTTT.

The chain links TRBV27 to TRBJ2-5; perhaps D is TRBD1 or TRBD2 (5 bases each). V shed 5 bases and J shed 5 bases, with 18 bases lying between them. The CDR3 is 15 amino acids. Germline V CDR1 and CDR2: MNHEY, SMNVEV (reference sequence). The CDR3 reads CASSQPGAFGETQYF. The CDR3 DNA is TGTGCCAGCAGTCAACCCGGGGCCTTCGGGGAGACCCAGTACTTC.

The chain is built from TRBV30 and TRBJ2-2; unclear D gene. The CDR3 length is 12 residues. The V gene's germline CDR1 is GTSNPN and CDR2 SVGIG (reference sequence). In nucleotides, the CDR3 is TGTGTCGCGCTGCCGAACACCGGGGAGCTGTTTTTT. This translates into CVALPNTGELFF.

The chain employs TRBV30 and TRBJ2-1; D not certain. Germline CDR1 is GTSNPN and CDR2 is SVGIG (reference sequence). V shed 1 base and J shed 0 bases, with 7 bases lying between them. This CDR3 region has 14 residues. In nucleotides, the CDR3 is TGTGCCTGGAGTGCTCTGGGCTCCTACAATGAGCAGTTCTTC. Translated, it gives CAWSALGSYNEQFF.

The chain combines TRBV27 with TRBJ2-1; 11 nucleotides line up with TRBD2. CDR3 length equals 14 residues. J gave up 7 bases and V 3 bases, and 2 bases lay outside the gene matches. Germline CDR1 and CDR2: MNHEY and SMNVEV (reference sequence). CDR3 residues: CASSFSSGRNEQFF. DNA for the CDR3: TGTGCCAGCAGTTTCTCTAGCGGGAGGAATGAGCAGTTCTTC.

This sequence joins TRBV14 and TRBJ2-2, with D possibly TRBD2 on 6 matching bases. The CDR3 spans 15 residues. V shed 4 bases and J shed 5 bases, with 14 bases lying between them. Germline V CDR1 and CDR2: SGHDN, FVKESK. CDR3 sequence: CASSLLGGKTGELFF. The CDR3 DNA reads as TGTGCCAGCAGCCTCCTTGGGGGGAAAACCGGGGAGCTGTTTTTT.

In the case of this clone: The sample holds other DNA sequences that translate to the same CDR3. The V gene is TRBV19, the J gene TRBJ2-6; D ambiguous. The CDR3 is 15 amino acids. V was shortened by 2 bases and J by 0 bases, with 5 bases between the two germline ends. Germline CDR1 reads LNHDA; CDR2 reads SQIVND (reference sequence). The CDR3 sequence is CASSISDSGANVLTF. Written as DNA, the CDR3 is TGTGCCAGTAGTATAAGCGACTCTGGGGCCAACGTCCTGACTTTC.

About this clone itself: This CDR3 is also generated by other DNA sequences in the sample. CDR3 loop: CASSHRGTGEWSYEQYF. The CDR3 nucleotides read TGCGCCAGCAGCCACCGAGGTACGGGGGAATGGTCCTACGAGCAGTACTTC. The chain combines TRBV4-3 with TRBJ2-7, with D possibly being TRBD2 (6 bases). Germline assignment: CDR1 LGHNA and CDR2 YSLEER. CDR3 length: 17 residues. The V and J ends lost 3 bases and 1 base respectively, with 19 bases between them.

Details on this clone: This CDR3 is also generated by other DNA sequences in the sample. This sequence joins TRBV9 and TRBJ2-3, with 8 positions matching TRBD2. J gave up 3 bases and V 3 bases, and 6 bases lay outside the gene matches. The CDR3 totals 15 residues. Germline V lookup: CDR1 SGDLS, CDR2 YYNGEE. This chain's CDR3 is CASSASGSGTDTQYF. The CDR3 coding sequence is TGTGCCAGCAGCGCGAGCGGGAGTGGGACAGATACGCAGTATTTT.

The CDR3 DNA reads TGCGCCAGCAGCCATGATACTGGCGGACTAGCGGCAGGGTACGAGCAGTACTTC. This translates into CASSHDTGGLAAGYEQYF. This chain links TRBV4-1 with TRBJ2-7; 10 nucleotides align to TRBD2. The CDR3 is 18 residues long. V gave up 3 bases and J gave up 4 bases; unmatched junction bases: 15. Germline CDR1 MGHRA, CDR2 YSYEKL.

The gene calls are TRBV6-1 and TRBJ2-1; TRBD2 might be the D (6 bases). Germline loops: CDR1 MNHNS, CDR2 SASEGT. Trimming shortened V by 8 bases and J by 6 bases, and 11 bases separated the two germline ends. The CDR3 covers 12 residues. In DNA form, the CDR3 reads TGTGCCAGCCGGGAGTCCCTCAATGAGCAGTTCTTC. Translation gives CASRESLNEQFF.

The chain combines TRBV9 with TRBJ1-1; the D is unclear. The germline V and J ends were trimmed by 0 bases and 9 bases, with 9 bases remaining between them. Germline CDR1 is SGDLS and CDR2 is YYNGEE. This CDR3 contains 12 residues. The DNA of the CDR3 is TGTGCCAGCAGCGTAGGGACGGGCAAAGCTTTCTTT. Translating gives CASSVGTGKAFF.

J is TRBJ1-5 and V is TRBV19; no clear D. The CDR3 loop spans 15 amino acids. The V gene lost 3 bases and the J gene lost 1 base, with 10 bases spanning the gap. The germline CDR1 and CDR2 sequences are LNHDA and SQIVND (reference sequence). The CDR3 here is CASSIVEGSNQPQHF. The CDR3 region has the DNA TGTGCCAGTAGTATTGTAGAGGGAAGCAATCAGCCCCAGCATTTT.

The CDR3 here is CASSFSPNYEQYF. The DNA of the CDR3 is TGTGCCAGCAGCTTTTCCCCTAACTACGAGCAGTACTTC. The chain is built from TRBV7-8 and TRBJ2-7; D call uncertain. Trimming stripped 3 bases from V and 3 bases from J, with 9 bases between. From germline, CDR1 is SGHVS and CDR2 FQNEAQ. This CDR3 is 13 amino acids long.